This entry features one T cell receptor (beta chain) sequence. With 0 bases clipped from V and 4 bases from J, the junction kept 6 bases outside the gene matches. This CDR3 region has 15 residues. The data were taken from a study of T cell repertoires in aging, cancer and after chemotherapy. Study-wide context: Six age groups, ranging from 30 or younger to 70 or older, included the donors. Patients with glioblastoma brain tumors were sampled before and after temozolomide-based therapy.

Peripheral blood genomic DNA, not sorted cells or RNA, was the template. Rearranged V-D-J TRB sequences were amplified with a mixed TRB-A/B primer pool. TCRdb fed the multiplex PCR reads into MiXCR, producing one record per CDR3 protein. The profile covers about 1,800 distinct CDR3 sequences, with over 25% appearing a single time and 49% taken by the ten largest. The clonotype originates from a human donor with a solid tumor. The sequenced material came from blood. This sequence joins TRBV5-3 and TRBJ1-2, with 7 bases lining up with TRBD1. TRBV5-3 is marked as an open reading frame, function uncertain. CDR3 sequence: CARSLEGGEGYGYTF. DNA for the CDR3: TGTGCCAGAAGCTTGGAAGGGGGCGAGGGCTATGGCTACACCTTC.